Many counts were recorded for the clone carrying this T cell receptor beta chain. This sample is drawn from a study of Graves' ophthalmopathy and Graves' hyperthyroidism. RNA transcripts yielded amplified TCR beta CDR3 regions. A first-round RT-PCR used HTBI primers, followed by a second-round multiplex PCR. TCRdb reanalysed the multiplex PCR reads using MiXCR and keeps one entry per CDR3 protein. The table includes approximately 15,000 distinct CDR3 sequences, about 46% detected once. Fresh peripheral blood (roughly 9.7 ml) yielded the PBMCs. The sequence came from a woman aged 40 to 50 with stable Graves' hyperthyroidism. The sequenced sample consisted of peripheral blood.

The CDR3 sequence: CASSESGGSYNEQFF. The CDR3 coding sequence is TGTGCCAGCAGTGAAAGTGGCGGGAGCTACAATGAGCAGTTCTTC. This chain connects TRBV6-1 to TRBJ2-1; 7 bases map to TRBD2. Germline CDR1 MNHNS, CDR2 SASEGT. V lost 2 bases to trimming and J lost 3 bases; unmatched junction nucleotides: 4. This CDR3 has 15 amino acids.